Listed here are 16 T cell receptor beta chains from one sample, sequenced in a study of post-analysis software for immune sequencing data. Study findings and constraints: About 5 TRBV segments appeared more often in patients than in controls, and TRBV5-6, TRBV5-1 and TRBV20-1 were among these.

These receptors lack a known antigen. Unique molecular identifiers were carried by the TCR beta cDNA libraries. TCRdb called the PCR reads again in MiXCR, with one record for every CDR3 protein. Among roughly 650,000 distinct CDR3 sequences listed, approximately 59% were seen once. Sequencing input: blood. The source of these receptors is a girl aged 2 to 10 with multiple sclerosis.

CDR3: CASSLRGQQETQYF. The DNA of the CDR3 is TGCGCCAGCAGCTTGCGAGGTCAGCAAGAGACCCAGTACTTC. This chain uses TRBV5-1 with TRBJ2-5, with no clear D. CDR1 and CDR2 from the germline V gene are SGHRS and YFSETQ. The CDR3 has 14 amino acids. With 1 base removed from V and 2 bases from J, the gap between germline ends came to 9 bases. Combining the CDR3 with reference TRBV5-1 and TRBJ2-5 gives the whole variable domain KAGVTQTPRYLIKTRGQQVTLSCSPISGHRSVSWYQQTPGQGLQFLFEYFSETQRNKGNFPGRFSGRQFSNSRSEMNVSTLELGDSALYLCASSLRGQQETQYFGPGTRLLVL.

This clonotype was seen a handful of times. This rearrangement joins TRBV11-2 to TRBJ2-7, with D perhaps TRBD1 (5 bases). Germline CDR1 and CDR2: SGHAT and FQNNGV. Trimming cost V 2 bases and J 1 base, with 12 bases left between them. The CDR3 length is 15 residues. The CDR3 is CASSLPRDSSYEQYF. The CDR3 region has the DNA TGTGCCAGCAGCTTACCCAGAGACAGTTCCTACGAGCAGTACTTC.

This clonotype was seen only a few times. The chain employs TRBV5-1 and TRBJ2-5, with D perhaps assigned TRBD1 or TRBD2 (6 bases each). The V gene's germline CDR1 is SGHRS and CDR2 YFSETQ. Trimming removed 2 bases at V and 5 bases at J, with 19 bases between. The length of the CDR3 is 16 residues. CDR3 DNA: TGCGCCAGCAGCTTTCGGAACAGGGAGGAGGGGGAGACCCAGTACTTC. Translated: CASSFRNREEGETQYF.

V is TRBV6-2 or TRBV6-3 and J is TRBJ2-3, with 9 bases that match TRBD2. Germline V lookup: CDR1 MNHEY, CDR2 SVGEGT. The CDR3 consists of 14 residues. Unmatched junction bases numbered 6, after V lost 6 bases and J lost 5 bases. The CDR3 bases are TGTGCCAGCAGCTTAGCGGGAGCGAAAGATACGCAGTATTTT. Its translation is CASSLAGAKDTQYF.

This rearrangement joins TRBV7-3 to TRBJ2-1, with 8 bases matching TRBD1. Germline V gene lookup returns CDR1 SGHTA and CDR2 FQGTGA. This CDR3 spans 16 amino acids. The ends lost 0 bases at V and 5 bases at J; junction bases unmatched: 6. Here the CDR3 reads CASSLTEQGVNNEQFF. The CDR3 coding sequence is TGTGCCAGCAGCTTAACGGAACAGGGGGTGAACAATGAGCAGTTCTTC.

V gene TRBV6-6 combines with J gene TRBJ1-5; no firm D call. This CDR3 spans 16 amino acids. Germline CDR1 is MNHNY and CDR2 is SVGAGI (reference sequence). Trimming stripped 8 bases from V and 2 bases from J, with 19 bases between. The CDR3 region is CASWSGSAVRNQPQHF. CDR3 nucleotide sequence: TGTGCCAGCTGGAGCGGGTCGGCAGTCCGCAATCAGCCCCAGCATTTT.

The chain couples TRBV3-1 to TRBJ2-6; no clear D gene. CDR3 length: 16 amino acids. The germline V gene has CDR1 LGHDT and CDR2 YNNKEL (reference sequence). Deletions cut 1 base from V and 0 bases from J, with 7 bases between. The CDR3 region is CASSQVWSSGANVLTF. The CDR3 DNA sequence: TGTGCCAGCAGCCAAGTGTGGAGCTCTGGGGCCAACGTCCTGACTTTC. Supplemented by reference TRBV3-1 and TRBJ2-6, the full variable domain reads DTAVSQTPKYLVTQMGNDKSIKCEQNLGHDTMYWYKQDSKKFLKIMFSYNNKELIINETVPNRFSPKSPDKAHLNLHINSLELGDSAVYFCASSQVWSSGANVLTFGAGSRLTVL.

The chain couples TRBV11-2 to TRBJ2-3, with D possibly being TRBD2 (7 bases). The CDR3 is 17 amino acids. CDR1 is SGHAT and CDR2 is FQNNGV in the germline V gene. Trimming took 3 bases from V and 6 from J, leaving 22 bases between them. The CDR3 DNA is TGTGCCAGCAGCTTCGGAACGGGGGGCCTAAAACGCGATACGCAGTATTTT. Its translation is CASSFGTGGLKRDTQYF.

This clonotype was counted a few times. This chain joins TRBV20-1 and TRBJ2-3; TRBD1 is a possible D gene (5 bases). Germline V gene sequence: CDR1 DFQATT, CDR2 SNEGSKA (reference sequence). CDR3 length: 14 residues. V was trimmed by 6 bases and J by 1 base, leaving 14 bases between them. CDR3 sequence (DNA): TGCAGTGCCCAAGGAACAGGTGGCACAGATACGCAGTATTTT. Protein sequence: CSAQGTGGTDTQYF.

This clonotype has a handful of counts. The CDR3 spells CASSRDRVNQPQHF. For the CDR3, the DNA is TGTGCCAGCAGCAGGGACAGGGTCAATCAGCCCCAGCATTTT. This chain joins TRBV7-2 and TRBJ1-5; 9 bases are shared with TRBD1. V trimming: 5 bases; J trimming: 3 bases; junction bases outside the gene matches: 2. This CDR3 comprises 14 residues. Germline values: CDR1 SGHTA, CDR2 FQGNSA.

The chain joins TRBV7-2 to TRBJ1-4; no firm D call. The germline V and J ends were trimmed by 5 bases and 8 bases, with 18 bases remaining between them. This CDR3 is 15 amino acids long. Germline values: CDR1 SGHTA, CDR2 FQGNSA. CDR3 loop: CASSPGPAKGEKLFF. Written as DNA, the CDR3 is TGTGCCAGCAGCCCAGGCCCTGCCAAAGGGGAAAAACTGTTTTTT.

CDR3 protein: CAPEGEQFF. The DNA of the CDR3 is TGTGCACCTGAGGGTGAGCAGTTCTTC. The rearrangement uses TRBV7-9 and TRBJ2-1; D perhaps matches TRBD2 (5 bases). CDR3 length: 9 amino acids. Germline CDR1 is SEHNR and CDR2 is FQNEAQ (reference sequence).

This clonotype was counted a few times. V gene TRBV6-1 combines with J gene TRBJ1-6, with no clear D. The CDR3 totals 14 residues. Trimming cost V 7 bases and J 9 bases, with 16 bases left between them. Per the germline V gene, CDR1 is MNHNS and CDR2 is SASEGT. DNA of the CDR3: TGTGCCAGCATGGGTAACGGGTCGAGTTCACCCCTCCACTTT. Its translation is CASMGNGSSSPLHF.

This clonotype was picked up a small number of times. The rearrangement uses TRBV7-2 and TRBJ2-1; no clear D. The CDR3 is 12 residues long. V was clipped by 3 bases and J by 6 bases, with 6 bases between them. CDR1 is SGHTA, CDR2 FQGNSA, per germline. The chain's CDR3 is CASSFLVNEQFF. The CDR3 DNA sequence: TGTGCCAGCAGCTTTTTAGTCAATGAGCAGTTCTTC.

This rearrangement joins TRBV5-1 to TRBJ2-7; 10 nucleotides align to TRBD2. Germline V CDR1 and CDR2: SGHRS, YFSETQ. There are 13 residues in the CDR3. With 5 bases clipped from V and 3 bases from J, the junction kept 2 bases outside the gene matches. The CDR3 DNA follows: TGCGCCAGCAGGCCTAGCGGGAGCTACGAGCAGTACTTC. Its protein product is CASRPSGSYEQYF.

The CDR3 loop is CSVPKGNYGYTF. The DNA of the CDR3 is TGCAGCGTCCCGAAAGGGAACTATGGCTACACCTTC. The chain combines TRBV29-1 with TRBJ1-2; D remains ambiguous. The CDR3 sequence is 12 residues long. V was trimmed by 6 bases and J by 2 bases, leaving 10 bases between them. CDR1 SQVTM and CDR2 ANQGSEA come from the germline V gene.